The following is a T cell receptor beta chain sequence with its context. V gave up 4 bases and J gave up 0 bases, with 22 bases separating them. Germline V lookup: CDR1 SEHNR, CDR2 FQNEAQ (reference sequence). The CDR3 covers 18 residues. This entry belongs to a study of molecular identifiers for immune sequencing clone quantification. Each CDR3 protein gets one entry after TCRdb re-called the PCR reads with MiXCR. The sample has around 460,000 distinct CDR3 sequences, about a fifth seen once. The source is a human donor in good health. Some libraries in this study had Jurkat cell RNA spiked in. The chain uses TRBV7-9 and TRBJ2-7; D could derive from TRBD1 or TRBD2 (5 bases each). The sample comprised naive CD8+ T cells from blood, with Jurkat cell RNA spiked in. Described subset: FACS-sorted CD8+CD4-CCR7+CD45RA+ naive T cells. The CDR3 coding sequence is TGTGCCAGCAGCTCGACCGACCACGGGACGGCAAGCTCCTACGAGCAGTACTTC. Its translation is CASSSTDHGTASSYEQYF.